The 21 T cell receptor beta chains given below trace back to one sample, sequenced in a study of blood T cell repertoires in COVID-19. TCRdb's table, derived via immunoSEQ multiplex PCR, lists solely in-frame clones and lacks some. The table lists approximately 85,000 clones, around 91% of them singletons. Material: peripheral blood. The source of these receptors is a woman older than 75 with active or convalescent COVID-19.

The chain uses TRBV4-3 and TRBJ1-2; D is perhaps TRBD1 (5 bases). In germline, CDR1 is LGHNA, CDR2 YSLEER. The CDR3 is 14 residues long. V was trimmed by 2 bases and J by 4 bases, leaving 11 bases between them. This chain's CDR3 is CASSQTGTLYGYTF. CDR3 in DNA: TGCGCCAGCAGCCAAACAGGCACCCTCTATGGCTACACCTTC.

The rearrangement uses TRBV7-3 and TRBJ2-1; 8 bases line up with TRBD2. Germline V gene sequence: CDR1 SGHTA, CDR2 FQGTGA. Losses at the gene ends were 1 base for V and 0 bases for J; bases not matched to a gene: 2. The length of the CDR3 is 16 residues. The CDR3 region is CASSLSGGSSYNEQFF. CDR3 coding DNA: TGTGCCAGCAGCTTAAGCGGGGGGAGCTCCTACAATGAGCAGTTCTTC.

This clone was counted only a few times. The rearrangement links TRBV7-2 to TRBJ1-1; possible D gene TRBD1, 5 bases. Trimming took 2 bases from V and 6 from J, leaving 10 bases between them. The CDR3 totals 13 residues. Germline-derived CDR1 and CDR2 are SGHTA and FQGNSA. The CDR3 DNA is TGTGCCAGCAGCTTAAACCAGGGTGCTGAAGCTTTCTTT. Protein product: CASSLNQGAEAFF.

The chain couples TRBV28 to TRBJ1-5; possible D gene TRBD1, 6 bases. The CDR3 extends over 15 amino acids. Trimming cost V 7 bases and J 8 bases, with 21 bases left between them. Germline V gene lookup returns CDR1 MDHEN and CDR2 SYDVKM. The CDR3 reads CASMARGAPIKPQHF. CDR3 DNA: TGTGCCAGCATGGCCCGGGGGGCGCCTATAAAGCCCCAGCATTTT.

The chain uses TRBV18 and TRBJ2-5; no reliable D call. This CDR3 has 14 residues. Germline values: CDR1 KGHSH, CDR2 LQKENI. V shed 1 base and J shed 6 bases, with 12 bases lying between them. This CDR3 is CASSPRATEQTQYF. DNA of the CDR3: TGTGCCAGCTCACCACGCGCAACAGAACAGACCCAGTACTTC.

The CDR3 protein is CASSPGGNTEAFF. CDR3 sequence (DNA): TGTGCCAGCTCACCGGGGGGGAACACTGAAGCTTTCTTT. The rearrangement uses TRBV18 and TRBJ1-1, with a possible D match to TRBD1 (5 bases). Germline lookup yields CDR1 KGHSH and CDR2 LQKENI. This CDR3 comprises 13 residues. V shed 3 bases and J shed 1 base, with 6 bases lying between them. The full variable domain, in which reference TRBV18 and TRBJ1-1 provide the parts outside the CDR3, is NAGVMQNPRHLVRRRGQEARLRCSPMKGHSHVYWYRQLPEEGLKFMVYLQKENIIDESGMPKERFSAEFPKEGPSILRIQQVVRGDSAAYFCASSPGGNTEAFFGQGTRLTVV.

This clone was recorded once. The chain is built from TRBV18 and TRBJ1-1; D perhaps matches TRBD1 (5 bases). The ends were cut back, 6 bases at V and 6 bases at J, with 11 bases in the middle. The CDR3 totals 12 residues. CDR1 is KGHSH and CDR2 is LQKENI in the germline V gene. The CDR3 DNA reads TGTGCCAGCTCTTCGACAGTGGCTGAAGCTTTCTTT. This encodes CASSSTVAEAFF.

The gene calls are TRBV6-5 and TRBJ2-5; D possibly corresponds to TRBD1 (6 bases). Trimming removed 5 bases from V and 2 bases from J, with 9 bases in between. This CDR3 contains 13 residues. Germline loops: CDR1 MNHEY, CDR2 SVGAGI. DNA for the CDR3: TGTGCCAGCAGTCGGACAGTTCAAGAGACCCAGTACTTC. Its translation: CASSRTVQETQYF.

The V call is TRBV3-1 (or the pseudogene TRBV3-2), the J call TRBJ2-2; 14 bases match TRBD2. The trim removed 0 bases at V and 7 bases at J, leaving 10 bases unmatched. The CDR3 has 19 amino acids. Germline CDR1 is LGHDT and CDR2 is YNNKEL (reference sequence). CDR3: CASSQDRGLAGENNGELFF. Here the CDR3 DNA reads TGTGCCAGCAGCCAAGATCGGGGACTAGCGGGAGAAAATAACGGGGAGCTGTTTTTT.

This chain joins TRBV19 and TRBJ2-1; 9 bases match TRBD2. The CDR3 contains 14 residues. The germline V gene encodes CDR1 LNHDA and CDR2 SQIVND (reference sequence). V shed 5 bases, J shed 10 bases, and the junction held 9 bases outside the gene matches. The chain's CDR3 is CASSFPGLAREQFF. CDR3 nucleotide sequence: TGTGCCAGTAGTTTCCCGGGACTAGCAAGAGAGCAGTTCTTC. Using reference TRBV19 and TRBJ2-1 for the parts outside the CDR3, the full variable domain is DGGITQSPKYLFRKEGQNVTLSCEQNLNHDAMYWYRQDPGQGLRLIYYSQIVNDFQKGDIAEGYSVSREKKESFPLTVTSAQKNPTAFYLCASSFPGLAREQFFGPGTRLTVL.

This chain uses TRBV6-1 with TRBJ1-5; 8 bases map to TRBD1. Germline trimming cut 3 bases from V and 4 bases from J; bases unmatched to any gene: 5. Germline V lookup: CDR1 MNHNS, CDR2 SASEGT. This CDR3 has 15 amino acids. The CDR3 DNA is TGTGCCAGCAGTGAGGCCAGGGGGCTGAATCAGCCCCAGCATTTT. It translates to CASSEARGLNQPQHF.

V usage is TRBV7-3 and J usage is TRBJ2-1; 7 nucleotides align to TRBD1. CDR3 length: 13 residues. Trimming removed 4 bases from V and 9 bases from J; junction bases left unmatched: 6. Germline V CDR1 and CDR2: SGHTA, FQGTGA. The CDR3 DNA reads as TGTGCCAGCAGCTCCCAGGGGGACAGTGAGCAGTTCTTC. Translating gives CASSSQGDSEQFF.

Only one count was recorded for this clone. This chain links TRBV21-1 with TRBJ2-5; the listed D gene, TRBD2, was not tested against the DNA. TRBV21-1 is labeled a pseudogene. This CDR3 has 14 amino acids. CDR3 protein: CASSKVLVGETQYF. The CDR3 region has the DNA TGTGCCAGCAGCAAAGTACTAGTAGGGGAGACCCAGTACTTC.

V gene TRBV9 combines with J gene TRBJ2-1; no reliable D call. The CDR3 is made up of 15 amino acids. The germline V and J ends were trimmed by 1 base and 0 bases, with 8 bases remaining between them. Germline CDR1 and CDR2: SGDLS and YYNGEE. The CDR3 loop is CASSVFLDSYNEQFF. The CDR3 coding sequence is TGTGCCAGCAGCGTATTCTTAGACTCCTACAATGAGCAGTTCTTC.

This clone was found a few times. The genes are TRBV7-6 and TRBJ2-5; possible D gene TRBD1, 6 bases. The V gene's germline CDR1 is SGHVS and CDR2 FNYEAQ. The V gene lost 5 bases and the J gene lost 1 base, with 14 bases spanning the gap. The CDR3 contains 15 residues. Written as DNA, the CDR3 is TGTGCCAGCAGCCCCCGGACAGCTACCCAAGAGACCCAGTACTTC. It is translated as CASSPRTATQETQYF. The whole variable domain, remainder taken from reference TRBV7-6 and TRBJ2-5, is GAGVSQSPRYKVTKRGQDVALRCDPISGHVSLYWYRQALGQGPEFLTYFNYEAQQDKSGLPNDRFSAERPEGSISTLTIQRTEQRDSAMYRCASSPRTATQETQYFGPGTRLLVL.

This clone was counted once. The chain's CDR3 is CATSREDSSYEQYF. The CDR3 region has the DNA TGTGCCACCAGCAGAGAGGACAGCTCCTACGAGCAGTACTTC. The rearrangement joins TRBV15 to TRBJ2-7; a possible D gene is TRBD1 (6 bases). V was cut by 0 bases and J by 0 bases, with 6 bases left in between. The CDR3 length is 14 residues. The germline V gene encodes CDR1 LNHNV and CDR2 YYDKDF (reference sequence).

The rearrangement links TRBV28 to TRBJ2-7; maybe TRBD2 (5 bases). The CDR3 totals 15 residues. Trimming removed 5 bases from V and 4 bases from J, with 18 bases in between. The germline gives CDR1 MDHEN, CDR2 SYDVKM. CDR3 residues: CASSPAEGGRYEQYF. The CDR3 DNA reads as TGTGCCAGCAGTCCCGCAGAAGGAGGTCGGTACGAGCAGTACTTC.

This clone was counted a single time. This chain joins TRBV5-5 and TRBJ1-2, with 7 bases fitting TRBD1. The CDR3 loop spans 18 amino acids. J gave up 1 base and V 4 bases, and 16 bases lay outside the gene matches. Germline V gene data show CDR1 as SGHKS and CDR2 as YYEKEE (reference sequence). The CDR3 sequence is CASSPLGAPGTDNYGYTF. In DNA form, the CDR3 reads TGTGCCAGCAGCCCCCTCGGAGCCCCCGGGACAGATAACTATGGCTACACCTTC.

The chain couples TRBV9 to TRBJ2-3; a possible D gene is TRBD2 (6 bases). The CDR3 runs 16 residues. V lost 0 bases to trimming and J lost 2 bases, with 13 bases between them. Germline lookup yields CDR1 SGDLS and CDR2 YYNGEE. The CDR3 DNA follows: TGTGCCAGCAGCGTAGTAGCGGACCTGTTCACAGATACGCAGTATTTT. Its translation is CASSVVADLFTDTQYF.

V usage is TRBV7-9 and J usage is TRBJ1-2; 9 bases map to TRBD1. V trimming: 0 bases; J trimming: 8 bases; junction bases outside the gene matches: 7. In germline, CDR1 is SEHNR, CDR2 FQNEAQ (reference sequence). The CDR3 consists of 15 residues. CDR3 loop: CASSLAAQGAGGYTF. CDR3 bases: TGTGCCAGCAGCTTAGCGGCACAGGGGGCGGGAGGCTACACCTTC.

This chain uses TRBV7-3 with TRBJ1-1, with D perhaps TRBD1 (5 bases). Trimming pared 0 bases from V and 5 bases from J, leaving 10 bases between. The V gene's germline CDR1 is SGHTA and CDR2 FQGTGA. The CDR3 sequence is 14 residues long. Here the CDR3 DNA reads TGTGCCAGCAGCTTAACCCAAGGGGTAACTGAAGCTTTCTTT. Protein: CASSLTQGVTEAFF. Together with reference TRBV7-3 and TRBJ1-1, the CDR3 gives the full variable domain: GAGVSQTPSNKVTEKGKYVELRCDPISGHTALYWYRQSLGQGPEFLIYFQGTGAADDSGLPNDRFFAVRPEGSVSTLKIQRTERGDSAVYLCASSLTQGVTEAFFGQGTRLTVV.